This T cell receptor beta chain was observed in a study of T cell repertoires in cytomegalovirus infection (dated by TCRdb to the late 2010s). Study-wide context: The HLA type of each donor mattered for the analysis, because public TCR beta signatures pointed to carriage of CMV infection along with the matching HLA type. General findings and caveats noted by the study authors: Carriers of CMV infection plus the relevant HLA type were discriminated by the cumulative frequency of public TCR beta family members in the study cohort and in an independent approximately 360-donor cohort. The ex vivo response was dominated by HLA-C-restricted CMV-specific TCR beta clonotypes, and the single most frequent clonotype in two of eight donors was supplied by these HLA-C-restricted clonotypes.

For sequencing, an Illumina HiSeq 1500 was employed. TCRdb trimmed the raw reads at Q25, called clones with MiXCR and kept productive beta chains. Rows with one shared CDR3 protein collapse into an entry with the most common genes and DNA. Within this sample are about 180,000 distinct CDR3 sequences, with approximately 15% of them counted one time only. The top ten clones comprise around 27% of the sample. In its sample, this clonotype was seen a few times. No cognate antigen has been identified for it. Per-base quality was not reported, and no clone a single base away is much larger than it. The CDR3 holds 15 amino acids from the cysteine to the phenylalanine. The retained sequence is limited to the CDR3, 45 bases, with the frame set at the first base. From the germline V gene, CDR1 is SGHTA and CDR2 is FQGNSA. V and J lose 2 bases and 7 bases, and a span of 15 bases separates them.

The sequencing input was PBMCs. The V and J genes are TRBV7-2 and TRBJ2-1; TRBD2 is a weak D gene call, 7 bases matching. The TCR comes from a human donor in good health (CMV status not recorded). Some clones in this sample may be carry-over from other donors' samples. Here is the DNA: TGTGCCAGCAGCTTAAGTCGGAAGGGGGGGAATGAGCAGTTCTTC. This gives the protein CASSLSRKGGNEQFF.